This entry concerns a single T cell receptor (beta chain). No antigen is known for it. These data originate in a study of graft-versus-host responses after intestinal transplantation. Study-level information: Transplants given to recipients were multivisceral, liver-intestinal, or isolated intestinal. Induction using anti-thymocyte globulin, followed by tacrolimus and steroids for 3 to 4 years, was given to all recipients.

Produced via immunoSEQ multiplex PCR; TCRdb's table is partial and in-frame only. Of about 85,000 clones listed, roughly 80% are singletons. This CDR3 region has 15 residues. The V gene's germline CDR1 is MNHEY and CDR2 SMNVEV (reference sequence). V gave up 3 bases and J gave up 7 bases, with 13 bases separating them. This chain connects TRBV27 to TRBJ1-6; D ambiguous. Sequencing used unstimulated CD4+ T cells sorted from spleen or lymph node cells, obtained before intestinal transplant. The sequence derives from a human donor who received an intestinal transplant. The CDR3 region is CASSFQATGNSPLHF. CDR3 DNA: TGTGCCAGCAGTTTCCAGGCCACGGGGAATTCACCCCTCCACTTT.